This T cell receptor beta chain was observed in a study of cytomegalovirus exposure and HLA in healthy donors. Study conclusions and caveats: An observed cluster of highly shared sequence variants was recorded as a likely sequencing artifact.

As for this clone: The antigen is not known.

PCR used 60 Vbeta primers and 13 Jbeta primers. Generated by immunoSEQ multiplex PCR, the TCRdb table keeps only in-frame clones and is missing some. The data hold about 43,000 clones, with roughly half observed a single time. With 7 bases removed from V and 9 bases from J, the gap between germline ends came to 16 bases. Germline lookup yields CDR1 SNHLY and CDR2 FYNNEI. This CDR3 is 13 amino acids long. This receptor was identified in a man aged 60 to 69 in good health and CMV-seronegative. The chain uses TRBV2 and TRBJ1-5; D uncertain. The sequencing sample was made of PBMCs. In DNA, the CDR3 is TGTGCCAGCACTGCGGGGAACCAGCTGCCCCAGCATTTT. It codes for CASTAGNQLPQHF.